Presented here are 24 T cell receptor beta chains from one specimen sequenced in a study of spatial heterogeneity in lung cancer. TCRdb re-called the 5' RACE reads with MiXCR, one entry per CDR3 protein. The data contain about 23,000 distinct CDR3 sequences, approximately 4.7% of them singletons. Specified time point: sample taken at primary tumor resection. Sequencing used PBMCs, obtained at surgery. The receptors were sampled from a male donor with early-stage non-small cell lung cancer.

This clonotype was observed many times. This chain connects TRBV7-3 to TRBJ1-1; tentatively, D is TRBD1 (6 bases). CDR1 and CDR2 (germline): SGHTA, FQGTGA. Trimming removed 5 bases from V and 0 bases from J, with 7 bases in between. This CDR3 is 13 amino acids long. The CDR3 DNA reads TGTGCCAGCAGCAGGGGGGTGAACACTGAAGCTTTCTTT. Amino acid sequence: CASSRGVNTEAFF.

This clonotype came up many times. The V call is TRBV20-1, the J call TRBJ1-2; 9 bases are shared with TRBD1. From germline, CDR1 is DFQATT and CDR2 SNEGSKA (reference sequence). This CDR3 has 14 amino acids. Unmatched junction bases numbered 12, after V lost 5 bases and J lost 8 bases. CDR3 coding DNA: TGCAGTGCTCATCTTACGGGACAGGGCGACGGCTACACCTTC. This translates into CSAHLTGQGDGYTF.

CDR3 coding DNA: TGTGCCACCAGCCCCCGGACAGGGAACACCGGGGAGCTGTTTTTT. Translation gives CATSPRTGNTGELFF. The V call is TRBV15, the J call TRBJ2-2; 7 nucleotides line up with TRBD1. The CDR3 runs 15 residues. The junction had 4 bases not matched to a gene; V was cut back by 5 bases and J by 1 base. The germline V gene encodes CDR1 LNHNV and CDR2 YYDKDF (reference sequence).

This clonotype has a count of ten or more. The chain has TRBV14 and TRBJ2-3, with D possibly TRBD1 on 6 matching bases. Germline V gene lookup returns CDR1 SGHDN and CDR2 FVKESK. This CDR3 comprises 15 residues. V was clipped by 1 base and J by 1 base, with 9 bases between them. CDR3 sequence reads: CASSQVTGRTDTQYF. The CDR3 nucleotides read TGTGCCAGCAGCCAAGTCACAGGGCGCACAGATACGCAGTATTTT.

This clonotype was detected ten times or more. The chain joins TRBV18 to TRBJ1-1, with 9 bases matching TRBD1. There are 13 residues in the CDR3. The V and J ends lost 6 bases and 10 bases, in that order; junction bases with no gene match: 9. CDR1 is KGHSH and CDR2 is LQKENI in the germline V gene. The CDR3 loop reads CASSRDGQGRAFF. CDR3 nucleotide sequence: TGTGCCAGCTCGCGGGATGGACAGGGGCGAGCTTTCTTT.

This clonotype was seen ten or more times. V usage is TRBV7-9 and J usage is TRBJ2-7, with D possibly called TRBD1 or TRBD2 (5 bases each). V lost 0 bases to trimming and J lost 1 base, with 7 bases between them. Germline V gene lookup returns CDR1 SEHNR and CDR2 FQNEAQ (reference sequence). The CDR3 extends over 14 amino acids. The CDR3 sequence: CASSLAGVSYEQYF. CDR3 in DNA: TGTGCCAGCAGCTTAGCGGGGGTTTCCTACGAGCAGTACTTC.

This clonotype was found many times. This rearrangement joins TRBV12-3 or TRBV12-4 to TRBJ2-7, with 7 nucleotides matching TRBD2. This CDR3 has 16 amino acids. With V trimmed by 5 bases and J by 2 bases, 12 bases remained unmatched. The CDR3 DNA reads TGTGCCAGCAGTCCTCGTGGGGGGGTACGAACCTACGAGCAGTACTTC. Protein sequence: CASSPRGGVRTYEQYF.

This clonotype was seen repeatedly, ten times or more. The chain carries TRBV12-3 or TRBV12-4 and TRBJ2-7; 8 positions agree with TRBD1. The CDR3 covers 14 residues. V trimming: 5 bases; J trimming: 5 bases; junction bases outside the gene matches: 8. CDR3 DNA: TGTGCCAGCAGTACTCGGACAGGGCTCCACGAGCAGTACTTC. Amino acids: CASSTRTGLHEQYF.

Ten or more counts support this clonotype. This CDR3 is CASSPSGPQRGEKLFF. In nucleotides, the CDR3 is TGTGCCAGCAGCCCCTCGGGTCCCCAAAGGGGTGAAAAACTGTTTTTT. The V call is TRBV28, the J call TRBJ1-4; D is perhaps TRBD1 (5 bases). Germline CDR1 reads MDHEN; CDR2 reads SYDVKM. The CDR3 loop spans 16 amino acids. V dropped 6 bases and J dropped 7 bases, with 21 bases sitting between them.

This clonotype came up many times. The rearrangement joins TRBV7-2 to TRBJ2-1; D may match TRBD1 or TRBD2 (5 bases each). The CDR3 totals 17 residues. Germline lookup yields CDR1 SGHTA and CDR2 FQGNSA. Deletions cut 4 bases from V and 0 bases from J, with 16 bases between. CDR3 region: CASSWDGTVSSYNEQFF. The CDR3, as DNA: TGTGCCAGCAGCTGGGATGGGACCGTGAGCTCCTACAATGAGCAGTTCTTC.

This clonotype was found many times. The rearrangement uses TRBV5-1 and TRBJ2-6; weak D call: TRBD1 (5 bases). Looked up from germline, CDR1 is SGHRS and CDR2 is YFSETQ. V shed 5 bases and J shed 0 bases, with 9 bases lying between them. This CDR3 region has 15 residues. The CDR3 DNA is TGCGCCAGCAGGACAGTTCTCTCTGGGGCCAACGTCCTGACTTTC. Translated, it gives CASRTVLSGANVLTF.

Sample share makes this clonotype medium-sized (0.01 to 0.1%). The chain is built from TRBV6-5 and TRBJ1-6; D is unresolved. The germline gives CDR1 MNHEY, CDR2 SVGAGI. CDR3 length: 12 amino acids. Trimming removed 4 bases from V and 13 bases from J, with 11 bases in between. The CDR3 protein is CASSSGSLPLHF. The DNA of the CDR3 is TGTGCCAGCAGTTCAGGCAGCTTGCCCCTCCACTTT.

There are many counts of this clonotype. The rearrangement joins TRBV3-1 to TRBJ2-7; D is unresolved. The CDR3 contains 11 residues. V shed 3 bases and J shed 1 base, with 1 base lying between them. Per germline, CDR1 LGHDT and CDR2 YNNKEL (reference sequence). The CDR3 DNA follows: TGTGCCAGCAGCCAGTCCTACGAGCAGTACTTC. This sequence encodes CASSQSYEQYF.

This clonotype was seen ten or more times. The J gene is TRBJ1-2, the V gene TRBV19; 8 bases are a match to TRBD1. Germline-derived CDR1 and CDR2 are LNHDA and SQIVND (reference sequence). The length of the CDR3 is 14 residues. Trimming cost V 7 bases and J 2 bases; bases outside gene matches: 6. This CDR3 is CASNGQGWNYGYTF. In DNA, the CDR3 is TGTGCCAGTAACGGACAGGGATGGAACTATGGCTACACCTTC.

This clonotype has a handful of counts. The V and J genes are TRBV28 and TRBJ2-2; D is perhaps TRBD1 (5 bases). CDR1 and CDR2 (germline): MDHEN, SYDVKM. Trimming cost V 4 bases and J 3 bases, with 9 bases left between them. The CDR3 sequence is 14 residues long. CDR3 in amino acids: CASSSDSDTGELFF. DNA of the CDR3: TGTGCCAGCAGTTCCGACAGTGACACCGGGGAGCTGTTTTTT.

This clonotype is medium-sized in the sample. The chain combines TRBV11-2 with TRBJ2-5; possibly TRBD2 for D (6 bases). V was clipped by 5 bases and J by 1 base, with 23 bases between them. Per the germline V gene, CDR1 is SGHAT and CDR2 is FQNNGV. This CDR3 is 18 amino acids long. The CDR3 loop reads CASSVRRTLADTQETQYF. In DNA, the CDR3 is TGTGCCAGCAGCGTGAGGCGGACCTTAGCGGATACCCAAGAGACCCAGTACTTC.

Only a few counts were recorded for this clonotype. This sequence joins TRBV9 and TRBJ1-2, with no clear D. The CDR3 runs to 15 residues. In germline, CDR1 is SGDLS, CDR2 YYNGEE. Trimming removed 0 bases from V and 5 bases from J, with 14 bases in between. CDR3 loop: CASSVAGSGRYGYTF. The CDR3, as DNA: TGTGCCAGCAGCGTAGCGGGATCGGGCCGATATGGCTACACCTTC.

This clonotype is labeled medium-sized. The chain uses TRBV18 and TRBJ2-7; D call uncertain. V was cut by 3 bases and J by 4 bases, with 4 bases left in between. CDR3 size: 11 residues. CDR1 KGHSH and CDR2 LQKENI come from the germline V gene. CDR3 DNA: TGTGCCAGCTCACCCCAGTACGAGCAGTACTTC. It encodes CASSPQYEQYF. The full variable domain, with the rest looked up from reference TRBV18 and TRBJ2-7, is NAGVMQNPRHLVRRRGQEARLRCSPMKGHSHVYWYRQLPEEGLKFMVYLQKENIIDESGMPKERFSAEFPKEGPSILRIQQVVRGDSAAYFCASSPQYEQYFGPGTRLTVT.

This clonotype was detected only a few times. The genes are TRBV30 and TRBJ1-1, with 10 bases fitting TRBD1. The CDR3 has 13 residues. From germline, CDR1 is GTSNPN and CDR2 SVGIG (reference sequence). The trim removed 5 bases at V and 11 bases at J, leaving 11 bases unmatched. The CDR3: CAWGRTGGTDAFF. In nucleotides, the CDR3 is TGTGCCTGGGGCCGGACAGGGGGGACGGATGCTTTCTTT.

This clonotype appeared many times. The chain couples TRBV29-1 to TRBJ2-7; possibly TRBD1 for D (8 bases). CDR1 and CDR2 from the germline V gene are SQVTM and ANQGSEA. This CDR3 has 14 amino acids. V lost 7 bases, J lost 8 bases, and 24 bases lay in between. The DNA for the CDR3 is TGCAGCGCAGAGGGAGACAGGGGAGGGTCCCAGCAGTACTTC. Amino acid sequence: CSAEGDRGGSQQYF.

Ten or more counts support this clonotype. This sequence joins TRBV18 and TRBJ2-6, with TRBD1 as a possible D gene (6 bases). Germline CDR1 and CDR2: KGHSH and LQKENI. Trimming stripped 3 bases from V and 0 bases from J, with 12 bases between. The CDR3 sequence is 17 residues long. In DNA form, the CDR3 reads TGTGCCAGCTCACCTGGGGGCCCCCCCTCTGGGGCCAACGTCCTGACTTTC. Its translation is CASSPGGPPSGANVLTF.

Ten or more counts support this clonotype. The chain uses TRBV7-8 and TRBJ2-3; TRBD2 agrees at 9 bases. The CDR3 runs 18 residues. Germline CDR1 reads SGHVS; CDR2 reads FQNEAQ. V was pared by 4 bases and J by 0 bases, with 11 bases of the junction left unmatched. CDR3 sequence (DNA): TGTGCCAGCAGCTCCTCAAAAGCTAGCGGGACTAGCACAGATACGCAGTATTTT. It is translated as CASSSSKASGTSTDTQYF.

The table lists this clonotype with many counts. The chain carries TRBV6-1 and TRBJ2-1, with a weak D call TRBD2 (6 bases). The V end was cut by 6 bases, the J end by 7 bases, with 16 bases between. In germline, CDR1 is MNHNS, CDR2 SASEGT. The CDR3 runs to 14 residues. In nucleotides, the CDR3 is TGTGCCAGCAGCCTTCGGGAGACTGGGAATGAGCAGTTCTTC. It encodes CASSLRETGNEQFF.

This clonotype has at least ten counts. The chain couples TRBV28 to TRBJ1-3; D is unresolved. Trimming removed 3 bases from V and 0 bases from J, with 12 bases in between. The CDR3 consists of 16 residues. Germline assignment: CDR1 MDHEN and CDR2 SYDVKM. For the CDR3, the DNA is TGTGCCAGCAGTTTTGGGCAGCCTATCTCTGGAAACACCATATATTTT. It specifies CASSFGQPISGNTIYF.